Below, one T cell receptor beta chain is given with its context. Its antigen is unknown. The PCR had 60 Vbeta and 13 Jbeta primers. As originally analysed: Unique TCR beta chains totaled around 86 million in a later count, with roughly 11 million of them shared. The assay was immunoSEQ multiplex PCR, and TCRdb's table has in-frame clones only and misses some. Clone size and the V and J calls come from that table; the DNA yielded D and trimming. The data contain under 200,000 clones, roughly 80% of them seen just once; the ten biggest clones take up roughly 4.8%. The CDR3 contains 14 residues. CDR1 and CDR2 from the germline V gene are SGDLS and YYNGEE. Trimming took off 4 bases at V and 4 bases at J, with 12 bases between the two ends. This entry belongs to a study of cytomegalovirus exposure and HLA in healthy donors. Findings and caveats of the study: As a later analysis showed, a missense DCLRE1C variant was linked to trimming of TCR beta V- and J-genes. Researchers had no immune exposure information except CMV serostatus available. Based on reports, TCR beta sequences accurately predicted HLA-A and HLA-B alleles for most subjects.

The receptor comes from a woman aged 50 to 60 in good health and CMV-seropositive. V is TRBV9 and J is TRBJ2-1, with a tentative D call TRBD2 (7 bases). The specimen sequenced was PBMCs. The CDR3 DNA sequence: TGTGCCAGCAGCCCGGGGGGCCAGTACAATGAGCAGTTCTTC. Its translation is CASSPGGQYNEQFF.